This T cell receptor beta chain was captured by sequencing in a study of T cell repertoires in cytomegalovirus infection. This clonotype came up a few times. The antigen is unknown. One entry per CDR3 protein, called by TCRdb with MiXCR from the reads. The repertoire holds around 900,000 distinct CDR3 sequences, with approximately 32% as singletons. The CDR3 runs 14 residues. Trimming at V came to 6 bases and at J to 8 bases, leaving 8 bases not matched to a gene. In germline, CDR1 is MNHEY, CDR2 SMNVEV (reference sequence). The chain couples TRBV27 to TRBJ2-1, with 9 bases aligning to TRBD2. The TCR sequence derives from a human donor in good health (CMV status not recorded). Some clones in this sample may be carry-over from other donors' samples. Sequencing used cultured CD8+ T cells from PBMCs, obtained from culture after CMV antigen stimulation. The CDR3: CASSMGLAMDEQFF. CDR3 sequence (DNA): TGTGCCAGCAGCATGGGACTAGCTATGGATGAGCAGTTCTTC.